What follows describes a single T cell receptor beta chain. The antigen remains unidentified. This CDR3 is built from 21 residues. V lost 1 base and J lost 1; bases outside the gene matches: 13. Per the germline V gene, CDR1 is MNHNS and CDR2 is SASEGT. The data were produced by immunoSEQ multiplex PCR, yet TCRdb's version contains in-frame clones alone and is incomplete. Seen here are 25,000 to 35,000 clones, roughly 86% observed once, and the top ten hold less than 3%. The source of the sample is a study of memory B cells and T cells in multiple sclerosis. General observations from the study: Normalization was needed because clone-set size differences affected shared clonotype counts.

After stimulus-free culture, autoproliferating CFSE-dim and non-proliferating CFSE-high T cells were sequenced separately. Roughly 4.8x10^7 CFSE-labeled PBMCs were cultured around 7 days unstimulated, then replicate wells were pooled. The PBMCs received about 0.45 uM CFSE and serum-free culture with no added stimuli. The chain combines TRBV6-1 with TRBJ2-1, with 13 positions matching TRBD2. Sequenced sample: PBMCs from blood kept in culture. The receptor comes from a human donor with multiple sclerosis. The CDR3 is CASSEEGMGLAGFRSYNEQFF. CDR3 bases: TGTGCCAGCAGTGAAGAAGGGATGGGACTAGCGGGATTCAGGTCCTACAATGAGCAGTTCTTC.